This TCR beta chain stems from a study of blood T cell repertoires in COVID-19. Study as a whole: Both acute and convalescent COVID-19 samples were obtained from the United States, Italy and Spain. Nucleic acid was either cDNA or gDNA, and it came from T cells, B-cell-depleted T cells, or PBMCs.

Seattle's cohort entered during active infection and was followed longitudinally. The CDR3 totals 17 residues. This clone was picked up one time. Authors' processing steps: Counts of nucleated cells, estimated from reference gene primer amplification, were obtained. Here immunoSEQ multiplex PCR was the method, and the copy in TCRdb shows in-frame clones only, minus some. Clone size and the V and J calls come from that table; the DNA yielded D and trimming. Found here are fewer than 650,000 clones, around nine tenths of them singletons; the top ten hold around 7.8%. The chain combines TRBV21-1 with TRBJ2-7; the D call TRBD2 from the table was never checked on the DNA. TRBV21-1 is marked as a pseudogene. Sequenced: peripheral blood. The clonotype originates from a woman between 50 and 59 years old with COVID-19, enrolled during active disease. The CDR3 nucleotides read TGTGCCAGCCCCCCTGGGACTAGCGGGGGCCTCTCCTACGAGCAGTACTTC. Its translation: CASPPGTSGGLSYEQYF.